This TCR beta chain originates from a study of cytomegalovirus exposure and HLA in healthy donors. At the level of the study: An earlier analysis found 95 million to 140 million unique TCR beta sequences from roughly 170 million T cells.

PCR was performed using 60 Vbeta and 13 Jbeta primers. Sequencing was performed with immunoSEQ multiplex PCR; in TCRdb, only in-frame clones are kept and a portion is missing. The sample holds 150,000 to 200,000 clones, around 75% seen once. There are 15 residues in the CDR3. Germline CDR1 reads SGHRS; CDR2 reads YFSETQ. Germline trimming cut 3 bases from V and 5 bases from J; bases unmatched to any gene: 7. The specimen sequenced was PBMCs. The V and J genes are TRBV5-1 and TRBJ2-1, with 8 bases identical to TRBD2. The receptor was isolated from a woman in her forties or fifties in good health and CMV-seropositive. The CDR3 spells CASSSLGTRDNEQFF. CDR3 sequence (DNA): TGCGCCAGCAGCTCCCTCGGGACTAGAGACAATGAGCAGTTCTTC.